The 14 T cell receptor beta chains below come from one sample, sequenced in a study of cytomegalovirus exposure and HLA in healthy donors. 13 Jbeta primers and 60 Vbeta primers were used for the PCR. Measured with immunoSEQ multiplex PCR; TCRdb has only the in-frame clones, and not every one. The data contain 150,000 to 170,000 clones, 60% to 85% of them singletons. Sequenced material: PBMCs. The receptors were gathered from a woman aged 40 to 49 in good health and CMV-seronegative.

The V call is TRBV6-1, the J call TRBJ2-1; a weak D match, TRBD2 (6 bases). Germline V gene lookup returns CDR1 MNHNS and CDR2 SASEGT. The CDR3 contains 10 residues. Trimming stripped 8 bases from V and 15 bases from J, with 14 bases between. The CDR3 reads CASARTNLFF. CDR3 in DNA: TGTGCCAGCGCAAGGACTAACCTGTTCTTC.

This clone was seen a handful of times. J is TRBJ1-4 and V is TRBV7-9; possible D gene TRBD1, 5 bases. Germline loops: CDR1 SEHNR, CDR2 FQNEAQ (reference sequence). The CDR3 length is 15 residues. Between the trimmed V and J ends, which lost 2 bases and 8 bases, there was a span of 15 bases. The CDR3 coding sequence is TGTGCCAGCAGCTTACGACAGCCCGGAGTGGAAAAACTGTTTTTT. Translation gives CASSLRQPGVEKLFF.

The rearrangement links TRBV27 to TRBJ2-7, with TRBD1 matching 9 bases. The CDR3 has 17 amino acids. Germline V gives CDR1 MNHEY, CDR2 SMNVEV (reference sequence). V lost 4 bases and J lost 0; bases outside the gene matches: 10. CDR3 loop: CASSSLVETGGSYEQYF. The CDR3 DNA reads as TGTGCCAGCAGTTCCCTAGTGGAGACAGGGGGCTCCTACGAGCAGTACTTC.

The genes are TRBV19 and TRBJ2-7; D gene ambiguous. Germline values: CDR1 LNHDA, CDR2 SQIVND (reference sequence). Deletions cut 7 bases from V and 6 bases from J, with 25 bases between. CDR3 length: 16 residues. CDR3 sequence (DNA): TGTGCCAGTACCCCTGGGTTTAGCCAGAGGATCTCCGAGCAGTACTTC. Translated, it gives CASTPGFSQRISEQYF.

This chain connects TRBV6-1 to TRBJ1-1, with D possibly matching TRBD1 (6 bases). Trimming pared 10 bases from V and 5 bases from J, leaving 17 bases between. The germline gives CDR1 MNHNS, CDR2 SASEGT. CDR3 size: 13 residues. CDR3 sequence: CATITGMWTEAFF. For the CDR3, the DNA is TGTGCCACCATTACAGGGATGTGGACTGAAGCTTTCTTT.

This chain uses TRBV11-1 with TRBJ1-1, with D possibly being TRBD1 (6 bases). Germline assignment: CDR1 SGHAT and CDR2 FQDESV (reference sequence). The ends were cut back, 0 bases at V and 3 bases at J, with 20 bases in the middle. This CDR3 spans 18 amino acids. The DNA of the CDR3 is TGTGCCAGCAGCTTAGCAGGGGGAGCCTTCTCTTCGTACACTGAAGCTTTCTTT. It is translated as CASSLAGGAFSSYTEAFF.

The chain joins TRBV19 to TRBJ1-1; D remains ambiguous. Germline V gives CDR1 LNHDA, CDR2 SQIVND (reference sequence). The germline V and J ends were trimmed by 5 bases and 0 bases, with 7 bases remaining between them. The CDR3 covers 13 residues. The CDR3 coding sequence is TGTGCCAGTAGTTCAGTGATGAACACTGAAGCTTTCTTT. As protein: CASSSVMNTEAFF.

The gene calls are TRBV6-6 and TRBJ2-5; TRBD2 agrees at 8 bases. Unmatched junction bases numbered 0, after V lost 4 bases and J lost 5 bases. CDR3 length: 12 amino acids. Germline-derived CDR1 and CDR2 are MNHNY and SVGAGI (reference sequence). CDR3 sequence reads: CASSSGGETQYF. DNA of the CDR3: TGTGCCAGCAGTTCGGGGGGGGAGACCCAGTACTTC.

On this clone: The same CDR3 also results from other DNA sequences found in this sample. The rearrangement uses TRBV28 and TRBJ1-5; the D is unclear. Trimming shortened V by 2 bases and J by 5 bases, and 7 bases separated the two germline ends. Germline CDR1 reads MDHEN; CDR2 reads SYDVKM. This CDR3 has 13 residues. CDR3 bases: TGTGCCAGCAGTTTAGGGCCAGATCAGCCCCAGCATTTT. Translating it yields CASSLGPDQPQHF.

The chain uses TRBV28 and TRBJ1-1, with D possibly matching TRBD1 (6 bases). The CDR3 loop spans 13 amino acids. Germline assignment: CDR1 MDHEN and CDR2 SYDVKM. Trimming cost V 5 bases and J 3 bases, with 10 bases left between them. As DNA, the CDR3 is TGTGCCAGCAGTGTTTACAGGGACACTGAAGCTTTCTTT. It codes for CASSVYRDTEAFF.

This rearrangement joins TRBV28 to TRBJ1-6; 7 bases are a match to TRBD1. Unmatched junction bases numbered 5, after V lost 6 bases and J lost 6 bases. The CDR3 covers 14 residues. Germline V gives CDR1 MDHEN, CDR2 SYDVKM. This CDR3 is CASRAGGPNSPLHF. In nucleotides, the CDR3 is TGTGCCAGCAGGGCAGGGGGACCTAATTCACCCCTCCACTTT.

The rearrangement links TRBV4-1 to TRBJ1-4; D gene ambiguous. Germline CDR1 and CDR2: MGHRA and YSYEKL. The ends were cut back, 1 base at V and 6 bases at J, with 12 bases in the middle. The CDR3 runs 15 residues. The CDR3, as DNA: TGCGCCAGCAGCCAAGTCCCGGGGAATGATGAAAAACTGTTTTTT. It translates to CASSQVPGNDEKLFF.

The chain is built from TRBV29-1 and TRBJ2-1; 14 bases map to TRBD2. Per germline, CDR1 SQVTM and CDR2 ANQGSEA. Unmatched junction bases numbered 9, after V lost 4 bases and J lost 10 bases. The CDR3 runs to 15 residues. CDR3 loop: CSVGEGLAGVLEQFF. CDR3 nucleotide sequence: TGCAGCGTTGGTGAGGGACTAGCGGGAGTCCTGGAGCAGTTCTTC.

This chain joins TRBV7-6 and TRBJ2-1, with D hard to call. The germline V and J ends were trimmed by 6 bases and 9 bases, with 21 bases remaining between them. The CDR3 totals 15 residues. Germline CDR1 and CDR2: SGHVS and FNYEAQ. The CDR3 DNA follows: TGTGCCAGCAGTTCGCCCCCCCTAGAGCTGGGTGAGCAGTTCTTC. Amino acid sequence: CASSSPPLELGEQFF.